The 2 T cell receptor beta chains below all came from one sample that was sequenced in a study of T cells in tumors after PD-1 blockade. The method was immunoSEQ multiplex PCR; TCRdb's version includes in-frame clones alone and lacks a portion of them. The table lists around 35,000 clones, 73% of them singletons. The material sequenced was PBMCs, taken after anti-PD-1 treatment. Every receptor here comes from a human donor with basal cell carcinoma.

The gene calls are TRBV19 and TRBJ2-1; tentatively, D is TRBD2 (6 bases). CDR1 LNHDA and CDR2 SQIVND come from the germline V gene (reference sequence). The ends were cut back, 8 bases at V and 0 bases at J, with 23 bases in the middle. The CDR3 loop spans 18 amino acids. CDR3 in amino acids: CASSFIFGGASSYNEQFF. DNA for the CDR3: TGTGCCAGTTCCTTTATTTTTGGCGGGGCAAGCTCCTACAATGAGCAGTTCTTC.

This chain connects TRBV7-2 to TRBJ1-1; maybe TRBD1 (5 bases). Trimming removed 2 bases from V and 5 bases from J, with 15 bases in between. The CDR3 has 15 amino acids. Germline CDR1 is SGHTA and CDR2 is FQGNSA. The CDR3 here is CASSLKAGRWTEAFF. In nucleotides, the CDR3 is TGTGCCAGCAGCTTAAAGGCAGGGAGGTGGACTGAAGCTTTCTTT.